One and the same sample provided the 10 T cell receptor beta chains below, sequenced in a study of blood T cell repertoires in COVID-19 (dated by TCRdb to 2020 to 2021). Receptor amplification or capture employed the immunoSEQ multiplex PCR assay. This immuneACCESS table, as held by TCRdb, lists in-frame sequences with V and J called but not all clones. Of the missing ones, under half trace to an unresolved V gene in checked studies; the others have no known cause. The sample table holds 130,000 to 150,000 clones, of which 70% to 90% were seen once. The ten largest clonotypes hold 6.2% of the sample. The sample was PBMCs or T cells enriched from blood (not recorded which). The receptors derive from a woman aged 40-49 years who had recovered from COVID-19.

The V call is TRBV19, the J call TRBJ2-2; the D gene is possibly TRBD1 (5 bases). In germline, CDR1 is LNHDA, CDR2 SQIVND (reference sequence). This CDR3 is built from 14 residues. V dropped 8 bases and J dropped 4 bases, with 14 bases sitting between them. For the CDR3, the DNA is TGTGCCAGTGACCCAAGTGGGGCCACCGGGGAGCTGTTTTTT. Encoded protein: CASDPSGATGELFF.

The V and J genes are TRBV27 and TRBJ2-7, with 8 bases aligning to TRBD2. The CDR3 runs to 14 residues. Germline CDR1 is MNHEY and CDR2 is SMNVEV (reference sequence). The trim removed 2 bases at V and 3 bases at J, leaving 3 bases unmatched. The CDR3 DNA follows: TGTGCCAGCAGTTTAGGCGGGGGGAACTACGAGCAGTACTTC. It yields the protein CASSLGGGNYEQYF.

The chain joins TRBV27 to TRBJ2-1; 13 bases fit TRBD2. CDR3 length: 13 amino acids. V gave up 5 bases and J gave up 14 bases; unmatched junction bases: 6. Germline CDR1 is MNHEY and CDR2 is SMNVEV (reference sequence). The CDR3 loop is CASSRTSGGMEFF. The CDR3 DNA reads TGTGCCAGCAGTCGGACTAGCGGGGGAATGGAGTTCTTC.

The V call is TRBV5-4, the J call TRBJ2-4, with 8 bases aligning to TRBD2. The CDR3 length is 17 residues. V gave up 3 bases and J gave up 1 base; unmatched junction bases: 9. Germline values: CDR1 SGHNT, CDR2 YYREEE (reference sequence). CDR3 protein: CASSSAAEREAKNIQYF. CDR3 nucleotide sequence: TGTGCCAGCAGCTCAGCCGCGGAGCGGGAGGCCAAAAACATTCAGTACTTC.

V usage is TRBV30 and J usage is TRBJ1-2; the D gene is possibly TRBD1 (5 bases). CDR3 length: 14 residues. Trimming removed 5 bases from V and 3 bases from J, with 16 bases in between. Germline CDR1 GTSNPN, CDR2 SVGIG (reference sequence). The chain's CDR3 is CAWQKPQGYYGYTF. The CDR3 DNA follows: TGTGCCTGGCAAAAACCTCAGGGCTACTATGGCTACACCTTC.

The CDR3 nucleotides are TGTGCCAGCAGCGCCACAAAGAACACCGGGGAGCTGTTTTTT. Translated, it gives CASSATKNTGELFF. The rearrangement uses TRBV9 and TRBJ2-2, with D unresolved. This CDR3 comprises 14 residues. The germline V and J ends were trimmed by 3 bases and 1 base, with 7 bases remaining between them. CDR1 is SGDLS, CDR2 YYNGEE, per germline.

The genes are TRBV15 and TRBJ1-2, with TRBD1 matching 10 bases. V dropped 5 bases and J dropped 6; count of bases not matched to a gene: 9. This CDR3 spans 15 amino acids. Germline CDR1 reads LNHNV; CDR2 reads YYDKDF (reference sequence). CDR3 sequence: CATSADRGTRHGYTF. CDR3 nucleotides: TGTGCCACCAGCGCGGACAGGGGGACCCGACATGGCTACACCTTC.

The V call is TRBV2, the J call TRBJ1-1, with 7 bases matching TRBD1. Trimming took 8 bases from V and 1 from J; bases not matched to a gene: 4. This CDR3 region has 13 residues. Germline CDR1 reads SNHLY; CDR2 reads FYNNEI. The CDR3 DNA is TGTGCCAGCCTAGGACAGGAGAACACTGAAGCTTTCTTT. This gives the protein CASLGQENTEAFF.

The CDR3 sequence is CASSQGRGNTEAFF. For the CDR3, the DNA is TGTGCCAGCAGCCAGGGGAGGGGGAACACTGAAGCTTTCTTT. V usage is TRBV3-1 (or the pseudogene TRBV3-2) and J usage is TRBJ1-1; tentative D call: TRBD1 (5 bases). The V end lost 3 bases, the J end lost 1 base, and 9 bases lay between the germline ends. This CDR3 region has 14 residues. Per germline, CDR1 LGHDT and CDR2 YNNKEL (reference sequence).

The CDR3 nucleotides are TGTGCCAGCAGTTACGAGGGAACCAGGATCTACACCTTC. Translated: CASSYEGTRIYTF. V is TRBV6-5 and J is TRBJ1-2, with D uncertain. V dropped 2 bases and J dropped 10 bases, with 14 bases sitting between them. Per germline, CDR1 MNHEY and CDR2 SVGAGI. CDR3 length: 13 residues.